One and the same sample provided the 16 T cell receptor beta chains below, sequenced in a study of OX40 agonist ivuxolimab in advanced cancers. TCRdb keeps only in-frame clones here, not all; method: immunoSEQ multiplex PCR. The sample yields some 70,000 clones, approximately 83% seen once. The sample in question was CD4+ or CD8+ T cells sorted from blood, obtained in a trial of the OX40 agonist ivuxolimab. The receptors shown here come from an adult with an advanced solid tumor such as melanoma, head and neck, liver or kidney cancer.

The V and J genes are TRBV7-2 and TRBJ2-1; D is undetermined. CDR1 is SGHTA, CDR2 FQGNSA, per germline. V lost 1 base, J lost 14 bases, and 15 bases lay in between. CDR3 length: 13 residues. This chain's CDR3 is CASSLESTPEKFF. The DNA for the CDR3 is TGTGCCAGCAGCTTAGAGTCCACGCCAGAGAAGTTCTTC. Complete variable domain (other parts from reference TRBV7-2 and TRBJ2-1): GAGVSQSPSNKVTEKGKDVELRCDPISGHTALYWYRQSLGQGLEFLIYFQGNSAPDKSGLPSDRFSAERTGGSVSTLTIQRTQQEDSAVYLCASSLESTPEKFFGPGTRLTVL.

The V and J genes are TRBV30 and TRBJ1-6, with a possible D match to TRBD1 (5 bases). Trimming removed 3 bases from V and 12 bases from J, with 12 bases in between. Germline CDR1 reads GTSNPN; CDR2 reads SVGIG (reference sequence). The CDR3 contains 12 residues. The CDR3 DNA reads as TGTGCCTGGAGGTATTGGGGGGGACCCCTCCACTTT. It yields the protein CAWRYWGGPLHF.

The genes are TRBV14 and TRBJ2-6, with D possibly matching TRBD1 (6 bases). V shed 2 bases and J shed 0 bases, with 14 bases lying between them. Germline lookup yields CDR1 SGHDN and CDR2 FVKESK. CDR3 size: 18 residues. The CDR3 DNA follows: TGTGCCAGCAGCCAATTCCGGGACATACACTCTGGGGCCAACGTCCTGACTTTC. Residues: CASSQFRDIHSGANVLTF.

V is TRBV28 and J is TRBJ1-1, with D perhaps TRBD1 (5 bases). Germline V CDR1 and CDR2: MDHEN, SYDVKM. This CDR3 is 13 amino acids long. V was clipped by 8 bases and J by 6 bases, with 16 bases between them. CDR3 protein: CASRGGGSAEAFF. The CDR3 bases are TGTGCCAGCCGGGGCGGGGGATCGGCTGAAGCTTTCTTT.

To note about this clone: The junction and the germline gene differ at one end; a read error may be behind it. The chain carries TRBV19 and TRBJ1-5; no firm D call. There are 15 residues in the CDR3. CDR1 and CDR2 (germline): LNHDA, SQIVND (reference sequence). CDR3 region: CASSSAGYSHQPQHF. The CDR3 DNA reads as TGTGCCAGTAGTTCGGCGGGATATAGCCATCAGCCCCAGCATTTT.

This rearrangement joins TRBV9 to TRBJ2-5, with 7 bases matching TRBD1. This CDR3 has 16 residues. CDR1 and CDR2 (germline): SGDLS, YYNGEE. Trimming at V came to 4 bases and at J to 4 bases, leaving 13 bases not matched to a gene. The CDR3 is CASSQGTVGFVETQYF. The CDR3 DNA reads TGTGCCAGCAGCCAAGGGACAGTAGGTTTTGTAGAGACCCAGTACTTC.

This rearrangement joins TRBV7-2 to TRBJ2-5; a possible D gene is TRBD2 (7 bases). Trimming shortened V by 0 bases and J by 4 bases, and 9 bases separated the two germline ends. Germline-derived CDR1 and CDR2 are SGHTA and FQGNSA. The CDR3 runs to 14 residues. The CDR3 sequence is CASSLAGGGETQYF. CDR3 sequence (DNA): TGTGCCAGCAGCTTAGCGGGAGGGGGAGAGACCCAGTACTTC.

The chain couples TRBV20-1 to TRBJ2-4; 10 bases are shared with TRBD1. J gave up 16 bases and V 5 bases, and 8 bases lay outside the gene matches. CDR3 length: 11 amino acids. From germline, CDR1 is DFQATT and CDR2 SNEGSKA (reference sequence). For the CDR3, the DNA is TGCAGTGCTGTCCGGGACAGGGGCTTATACTTC. Its protein product is CSAVRDRGLYF.

The rearrangement joins TRBV11-2 to TRBJ2-5; unclear D gene. V lost 2 bases and J 2 bases, leaving 9 bases between the germline ends. The CDR3 loop spans 14 amino acids. Per germline, CDR1 SGHAT and CDR2 FQNNGV. The CDR3 reads CASSLSYSQETQYF. CDR3 coding DNA: TGTGCCAGCAGCTTATCGTACAGTCAAGAGACCCAGTACTTC.

The chain combines TRBV7-9 with TRBJ2-7; no reliable D call. Germline CDR1 and CDR2: SEHNR and FQNEAQ (reference sequence). CDR3 length: 13 amino acids. V was trimmed by 7 bases and J by 5 bases, leaving 15 bases between them. DNA of the CDR3: TGTGCCAGCACCATGACAATAACCCACGAGCAGTACTTC. This codes for CASTMTITHEQYF.

This clone has a single count. V gene TRBV5-4 combines with J gene TRBJ2-3, with D perhaps given as TRBD1 or TRBD2 (5 bases each). The CDR3 runs to 16 residues. V was trimmed by 4 bases and J by 4 bases, leaving 19 bases between them. From germline, CDR1 is SGHNT and CDR2 YYREEE (reference sequence). As DNA, the CDR3 is TGTGCCAGCAGCCTTCCTGGTCGTTCGGGGCCAGATACGCAGTATTTT. Its protein product is CASSLPGRSGPDTQYF.

V and J are TRBV5-1 and TRBJ1-3; D gene uncertain. The CDR3 spans 15 residues. Trimming pared 4 bases from V and 0 bases from J, leaving 11 bases between. Germline CDR1 reads SGHRS; CDR2 reads YFSETQ. CDR3 sequence reads: CASSPVQSSGNTIYF. In DNA form, the CDR3 reads TGCGCCAGCAGCCCCGTACAGAGCTCTGGAAACACCATATATTTT. Using reference TRBV5-1 and TRBJ1-3 for the parts outside the CDR3, the full variable domain is KAGVTQTPRYLIKTRGQQVTLSCSPISGHRSVSWYQQTPGQGLQFLFEYFSETQRNKGNFPGRFSGRQFSNSRSEMNVSTLELGDSALYLCASSPVQSSGNTIYFGEGSWLTVV.

V usage is TRBV30 and J usage is TRBJ2-1; no definite D call. Trimming stripped 4 bases from V and 7 bases from J, with 14 bases between. CDR1 is GTSNPN, CDR2 SVGIG, per germline (reference sequence). There are 13 residues in the CDR3. The CDR3 loop is CAWTQAAINEQFF. In DNA, the CDR3 is TGTGCCTGGACCCAGGCAGCGATTAATGAGCAGTTCTTC.

This chain uses TRBV18 with TRBJ1-1; TRBD1 might be the D (5 bases). Trimming shortened V by 3 bases and J by 3 bases, and 11 bases separated the two germline ends. Germline CDR1 reads KGHSH; CDR2 reads LQKENI. The CDR3 has 14 residues. CDR3 residues: CASSPWDGDTEAFF. In DNA form, the CDR3 reads TGTGCCAGCTCACCCTGGGACGGTGACACTGAAGCTTTCTTT.

The chain recombines TRBV29-1 with TRBJ1-1; D not certain. The germline gives CDR1 SQVTM, CDR2 ANQGSEA. Trimming took off 4 bases at V and 6 bases at J, with 9 bases between the two ends. This CDR3 region has 11 residues. CDR3 bases: TGCAGCGTTGTCACTCTATCTGAAGCTTTCTTT. This encodes CSVVTLSEAFF.

The chain recombines TRBV14 with TRBJ2-7, with 10 bases lining up with TRBD2. Germline V gene sequence: CDR1 SGHDN, CDR2 FVKESK. Losses at the gene ends were 5 bases for V and 2 bases for J; bases not matched to a gene: 6. The length of the CDR3 is 15 residues. The CDR3 sequence is CASSEGLAVTYEQYF. DNA of the CDR3: TGTGCCAGCAGCGAAGGACTAGCGGTTACCTACGAGCAGTACTTC.